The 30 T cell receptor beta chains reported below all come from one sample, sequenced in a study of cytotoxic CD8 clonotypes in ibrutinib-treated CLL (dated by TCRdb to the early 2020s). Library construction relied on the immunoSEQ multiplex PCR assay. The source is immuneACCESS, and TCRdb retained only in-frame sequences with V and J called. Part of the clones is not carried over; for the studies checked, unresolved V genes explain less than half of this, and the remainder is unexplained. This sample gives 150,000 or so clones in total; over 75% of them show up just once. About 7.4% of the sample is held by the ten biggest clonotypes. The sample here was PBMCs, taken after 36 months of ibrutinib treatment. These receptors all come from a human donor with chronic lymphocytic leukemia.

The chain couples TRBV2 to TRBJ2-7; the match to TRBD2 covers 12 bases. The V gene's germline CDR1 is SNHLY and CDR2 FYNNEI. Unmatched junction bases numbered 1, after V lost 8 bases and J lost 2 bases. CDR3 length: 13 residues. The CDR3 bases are TGTGCCAGCGGACTAGCGGGACCCTACGAGCAGTACTTC. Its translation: CASGLAGPYEQYF.

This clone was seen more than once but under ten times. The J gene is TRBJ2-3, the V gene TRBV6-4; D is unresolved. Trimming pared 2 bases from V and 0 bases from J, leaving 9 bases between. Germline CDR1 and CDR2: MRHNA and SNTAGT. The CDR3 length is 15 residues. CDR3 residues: CASSDGKSSTDTQYF. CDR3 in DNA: TGTGCCAGCAGTGACGGCAAATCTAGCACAGATACGCAGTATTTT.

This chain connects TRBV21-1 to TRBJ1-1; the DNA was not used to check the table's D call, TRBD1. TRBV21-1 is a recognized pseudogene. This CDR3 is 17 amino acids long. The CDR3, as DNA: TGTGCCAGCAGCTATTTTTGGGACAGCCCCATGAACACTGAAGCTTTCTTT. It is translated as CASSYFWDSPMNTEAFF.

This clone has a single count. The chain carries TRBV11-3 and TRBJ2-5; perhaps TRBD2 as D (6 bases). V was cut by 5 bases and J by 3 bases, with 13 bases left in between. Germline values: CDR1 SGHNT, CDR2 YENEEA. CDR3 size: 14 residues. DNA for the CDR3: TGTGCCAGCAGCGCAACGGGGGTTAAAGAGACCCAGTACTTC. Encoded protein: CASSATGVKETQYF.

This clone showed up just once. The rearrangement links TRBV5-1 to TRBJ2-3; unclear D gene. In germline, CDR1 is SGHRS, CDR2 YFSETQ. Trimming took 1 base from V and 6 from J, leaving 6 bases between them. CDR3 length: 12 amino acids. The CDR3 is CASSLLLDTQYF. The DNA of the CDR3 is TGCGCCAGCAGCTTGCTATTGGATACGCAGTATTTT. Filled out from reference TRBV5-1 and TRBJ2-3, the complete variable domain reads KAGVTQTPRYLIKTRGQQVTLSCSPISGHRSVSWYQQTPGQGLQFLFEYFSETQRNKGNFPGRFSGRQFSNSRSEMNVSTLELGDSALYLCASSLLLDTQYFGPGTRLTVL.

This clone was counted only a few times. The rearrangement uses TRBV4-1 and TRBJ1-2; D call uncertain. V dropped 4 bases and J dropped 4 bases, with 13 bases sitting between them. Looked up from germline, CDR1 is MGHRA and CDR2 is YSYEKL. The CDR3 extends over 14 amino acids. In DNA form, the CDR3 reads TGCGCCAGCAGCCCAACCCCGGACCGCTATGGCTACACCTTC. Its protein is CASSPTPDRYGYTF.

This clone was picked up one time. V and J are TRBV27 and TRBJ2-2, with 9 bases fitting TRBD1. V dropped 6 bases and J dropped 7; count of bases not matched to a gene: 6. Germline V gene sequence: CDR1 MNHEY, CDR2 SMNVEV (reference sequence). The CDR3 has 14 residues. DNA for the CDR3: TGTGCCAGCAGGTTCACAGGGGGCATCGGGGAGCTGTTTTTT. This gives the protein CASRFTGGIGELFF.

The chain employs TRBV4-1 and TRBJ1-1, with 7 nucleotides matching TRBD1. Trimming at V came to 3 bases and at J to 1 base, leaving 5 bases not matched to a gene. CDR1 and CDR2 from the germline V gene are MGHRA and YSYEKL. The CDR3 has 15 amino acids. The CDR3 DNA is TGCGCCAGCAGCCAGATGGGACAGCGGAACACTGAAGCTTTCTTT. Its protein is CASSQMGQRNTEAFF.

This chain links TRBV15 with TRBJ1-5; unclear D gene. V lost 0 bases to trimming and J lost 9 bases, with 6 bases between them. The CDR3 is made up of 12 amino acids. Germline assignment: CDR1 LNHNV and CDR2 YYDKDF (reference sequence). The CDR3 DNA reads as TGTGCCACCAGCAGAGAGAATTCGCCCCAGCATTTT. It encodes CATSRENSPQHF.

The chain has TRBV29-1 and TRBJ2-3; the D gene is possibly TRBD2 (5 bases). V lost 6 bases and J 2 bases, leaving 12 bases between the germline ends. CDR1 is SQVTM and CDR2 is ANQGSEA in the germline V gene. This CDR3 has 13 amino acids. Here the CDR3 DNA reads TGCAGCGTCGACTACCCCAACACAGATACGCAGTATTTT. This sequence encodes CSVDYPNTDTQYF.

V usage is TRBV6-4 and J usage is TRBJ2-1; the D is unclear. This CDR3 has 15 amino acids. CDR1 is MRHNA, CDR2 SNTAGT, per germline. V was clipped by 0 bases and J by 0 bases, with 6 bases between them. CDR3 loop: CASSDSPSSYNEQFF. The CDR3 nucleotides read TGTGCCAGCAGTGACTCTCCAAGCTCCTACAATGAGCAGTTCTTC.

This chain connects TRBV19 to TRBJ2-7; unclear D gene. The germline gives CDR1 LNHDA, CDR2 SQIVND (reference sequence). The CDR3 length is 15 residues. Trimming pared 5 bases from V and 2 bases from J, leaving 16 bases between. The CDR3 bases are TGTGCCAGTAGTCCGGCCCTCCCGAATCCCTACGAGCAGTACTTC. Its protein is CASSPALPNPYEQYF.

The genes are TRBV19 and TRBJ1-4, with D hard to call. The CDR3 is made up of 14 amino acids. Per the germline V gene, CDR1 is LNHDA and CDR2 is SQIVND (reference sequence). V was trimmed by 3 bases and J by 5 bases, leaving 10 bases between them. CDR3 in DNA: TGTGCCAGTAGTATCAGCGGGGTCAATGAAAAACTGTTTTTT. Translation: CASSISGVNEKLFF. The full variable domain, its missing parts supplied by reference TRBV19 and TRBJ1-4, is DGGITQSPKYLFRKEGQNVTLSCEQNLNHDAMYWYRQDPGQGLRLIYYSQIVNDFQKGDIAEGYSVSREKKESFPLTVTSAQKNPTAFYLCASSISGVNEKLFFGSGTQLSVL.

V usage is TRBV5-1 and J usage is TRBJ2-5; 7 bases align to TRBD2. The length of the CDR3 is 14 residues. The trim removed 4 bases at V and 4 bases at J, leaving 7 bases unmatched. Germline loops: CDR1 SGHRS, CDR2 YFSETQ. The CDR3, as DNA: TGCGCCAGCAGCAGCGGACTAGTTATAGAGACCCAGTACTTC. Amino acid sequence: CASSSGLVIETQYF.

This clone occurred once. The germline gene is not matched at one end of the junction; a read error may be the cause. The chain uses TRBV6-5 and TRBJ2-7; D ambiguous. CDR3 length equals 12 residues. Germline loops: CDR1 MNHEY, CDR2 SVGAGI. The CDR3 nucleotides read TGTGCCATCAGTGAAGGGTTCTACGAGCAGTACTTC. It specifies CAISEGFYEQYF.

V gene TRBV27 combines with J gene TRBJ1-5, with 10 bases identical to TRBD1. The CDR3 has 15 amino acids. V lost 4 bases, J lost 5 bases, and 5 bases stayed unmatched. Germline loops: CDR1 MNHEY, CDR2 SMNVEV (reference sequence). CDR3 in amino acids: CASSSRTGGDQPQHF. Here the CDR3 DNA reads TGTGCCAGCAGTTCGCGGACAGGGGGGGATCAGCCCCAGCATTTT.

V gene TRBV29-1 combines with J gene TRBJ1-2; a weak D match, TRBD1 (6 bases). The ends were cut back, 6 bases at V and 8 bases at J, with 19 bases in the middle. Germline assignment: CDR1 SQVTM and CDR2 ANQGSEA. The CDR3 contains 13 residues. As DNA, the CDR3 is TGCAGCGTCCTCGGGGGGGCGATTTGGGGCTACACCTTC. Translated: CSVLGGAIWGYTF.

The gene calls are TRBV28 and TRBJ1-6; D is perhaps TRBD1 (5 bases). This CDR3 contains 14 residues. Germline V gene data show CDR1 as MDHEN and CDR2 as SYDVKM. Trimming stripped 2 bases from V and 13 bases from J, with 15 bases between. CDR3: CASSLGASVFPLHF. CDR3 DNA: TGTGCCAGCAGTTTAGGGGCGTCCGTTTTTCCCCTCCACTTT.

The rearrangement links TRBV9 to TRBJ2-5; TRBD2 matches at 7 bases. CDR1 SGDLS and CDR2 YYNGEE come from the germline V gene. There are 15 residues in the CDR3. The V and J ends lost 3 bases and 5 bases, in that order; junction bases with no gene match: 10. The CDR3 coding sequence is TGTGCCAGCAGCGGTAGCGGGCCGGTGGTTGAGACCCAGTACTTC. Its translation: CASSGSGPVVETQYF.

The CDR3 DNA is TGTGCCAGCAGCCGTAGCGGGAGTTACAATGAGCAGTTCTTC. Translating it yields CASSRSGSYNEQFF. This chain joins TRBV7-3 and TRBJ2-1; 9 bases agree with TRBD2. This CDR3 comprises 14 residues. CDR1 SGHTA and CDR2 FQGTGA come from the germline V gene. The V and J ends lost 5 bases and 4 bases, in that order; junction bases with no gene match: 3.

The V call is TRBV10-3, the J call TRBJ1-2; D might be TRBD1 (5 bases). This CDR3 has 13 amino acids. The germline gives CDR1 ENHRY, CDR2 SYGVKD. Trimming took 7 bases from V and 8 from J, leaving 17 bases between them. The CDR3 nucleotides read TGTGCCATCACGGGGCCAGGGACTGGGGGCTACACCTTC. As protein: CAITGPGTGGYTF.

CDR3 sequence reads: CASSWNRDYEQYF. Here the CDR3 DNA reads TGTGCCAGCAGCTGGAACAGGGATTACGAGCAGTACTTC. The rearrangement uses TRBV5-4 and TRBJ2-7; a weak D match, TRBD1 (6 bases). The CDR3 is made up of 13 amino acids. Germline V gene sequence: CDR1 SGHNT, CDR2 YYREEE (reference sequence). V dropped 3 bases and J dropped 4 bases, with 11 bases sitting between them.

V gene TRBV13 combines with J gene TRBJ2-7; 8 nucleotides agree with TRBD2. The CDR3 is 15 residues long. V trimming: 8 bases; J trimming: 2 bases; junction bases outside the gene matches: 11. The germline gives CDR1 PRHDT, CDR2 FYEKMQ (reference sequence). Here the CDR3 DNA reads TGTGCCAGCTCCCTCGGACTAGCTGGGCCCTACGAGCAGTACTTC. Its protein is CASSLGLAGPYEQYF.

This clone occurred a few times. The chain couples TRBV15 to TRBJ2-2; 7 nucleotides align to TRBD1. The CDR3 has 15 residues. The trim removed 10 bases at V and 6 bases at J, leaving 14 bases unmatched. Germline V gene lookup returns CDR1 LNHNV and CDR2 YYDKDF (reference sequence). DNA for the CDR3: TGTGCCAGTTCAGGGGGAGATGGAAGAGCCGGGGAGCTGTTTTTT. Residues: CASSGGDGRAGELFF.

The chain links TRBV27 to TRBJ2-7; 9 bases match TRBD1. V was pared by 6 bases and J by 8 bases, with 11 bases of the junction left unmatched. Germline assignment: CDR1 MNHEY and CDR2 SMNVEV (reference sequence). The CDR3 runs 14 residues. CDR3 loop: CASSPTRDRVQQYF. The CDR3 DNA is TGTGCCAGCAGCCCGACCCGGGACAGGGTGCAGCAGTACTTC.

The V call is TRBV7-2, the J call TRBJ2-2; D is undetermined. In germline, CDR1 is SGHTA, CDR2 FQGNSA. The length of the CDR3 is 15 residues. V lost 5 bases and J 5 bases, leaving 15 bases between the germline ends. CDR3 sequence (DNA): TGTGCCAGCAGCACGGTCACCCTTAGGACCGGGGAGCTGTTTTTT. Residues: CASSTVTLRTGELFF.

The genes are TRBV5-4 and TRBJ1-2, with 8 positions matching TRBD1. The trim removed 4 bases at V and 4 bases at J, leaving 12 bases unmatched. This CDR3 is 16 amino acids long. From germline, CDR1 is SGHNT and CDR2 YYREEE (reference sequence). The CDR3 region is CASSASGQGLLYGYTF. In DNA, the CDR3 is TGTGCCAGCAGCGCCTCAGGACAGGGCCTCCTCTATGGCTACACCTTC. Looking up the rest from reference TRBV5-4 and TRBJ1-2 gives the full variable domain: ETGVTQSPTHLIKTRGQQVTLRCSSQSGHNTVSWYQQALGQGPQFIFQYYREEENGRGNFPPRFSGLQFPNYSSELNVNALELDDSALYLCASSASGQGLLYGYTFGSGTRLTVV.

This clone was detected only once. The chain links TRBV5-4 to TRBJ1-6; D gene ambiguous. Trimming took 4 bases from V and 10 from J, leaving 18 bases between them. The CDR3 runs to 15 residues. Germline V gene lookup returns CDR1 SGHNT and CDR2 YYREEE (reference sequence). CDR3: CASSLLLGSGSPLHF. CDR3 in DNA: TGTGCCAGCAGCCTCCTCCTCGGGAGTGGGTCACCCCTCCACTTT.

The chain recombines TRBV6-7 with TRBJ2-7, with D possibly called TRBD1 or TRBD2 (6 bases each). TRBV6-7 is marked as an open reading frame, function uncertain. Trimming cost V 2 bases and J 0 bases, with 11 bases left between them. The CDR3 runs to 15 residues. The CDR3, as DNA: TGTGCCAGCAGTTACAACAGGGACTGCTCCTACGAGCAGTACTTC. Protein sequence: CASSYNRDCSYEQYF.

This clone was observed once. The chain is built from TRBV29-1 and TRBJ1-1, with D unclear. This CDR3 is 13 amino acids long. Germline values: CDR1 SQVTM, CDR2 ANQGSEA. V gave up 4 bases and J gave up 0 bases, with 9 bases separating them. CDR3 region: CSVGRTMNTEAFF. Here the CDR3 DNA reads TGCAGCGTTGGTCGGACCATGAACACTGAAGCTTTCTTT.